This entry features one TCR beta chain sequence. This entry belongs to a study of blood T cell repertoires in COVID-19. Overall study: From the United States, Italy and Spain came samples of acute and convalescent COVID-19. PBMCs, B-cell-depleted T cells, or T cells were the source of the cDNA or gDNA that made up the material.

Original handling: Reference gene primer amplification yielded estimated nucleated cell counts. The assay was immunoSEQ multiplex PCR, and TCRdb's table has in-frame clones only and misses some. V and J calls plus clone size are reproduced from that table; the DNA served to infer D and trimming. The table lists about 94,000 clones, about four fifths of them singletons. The sample taken for sequencing was peripheral blood. This TCR came from a man in his 60s with acute or convalescent COVID-19.

CDR3 sequence: CAWSVSAGNGYTF. Here the CDR3 DNA reads TGTGCCTGGAGTGTATCGGCAGGGAATGGCTACACCTTC. The chain recombines TRBV30 with TRBJ1-2, with D perhaps TRBD1 (5 bases). This CDR3 spans 13 amino acids. V lost 0 bases, J lost 6 bases, and 11 bases lay in between. From germline, CDR1 is GTSNPN and CDR2 SVGIG (reference sequence).